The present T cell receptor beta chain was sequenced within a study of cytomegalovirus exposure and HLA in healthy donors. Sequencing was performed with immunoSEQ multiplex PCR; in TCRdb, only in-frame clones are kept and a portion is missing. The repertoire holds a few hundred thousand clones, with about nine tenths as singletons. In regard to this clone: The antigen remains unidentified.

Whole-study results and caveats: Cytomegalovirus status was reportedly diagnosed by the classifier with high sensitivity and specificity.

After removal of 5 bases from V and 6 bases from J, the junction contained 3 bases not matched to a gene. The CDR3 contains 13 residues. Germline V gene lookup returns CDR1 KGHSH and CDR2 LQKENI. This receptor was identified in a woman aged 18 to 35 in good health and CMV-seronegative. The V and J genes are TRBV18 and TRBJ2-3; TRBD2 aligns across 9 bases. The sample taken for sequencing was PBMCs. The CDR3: CASSVAGGDTQYF. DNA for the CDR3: TGTGCCAGCTCAGTTGCGGGAGGGGATACGCAGTATTTT. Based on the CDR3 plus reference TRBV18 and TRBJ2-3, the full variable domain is NAGVMQNPRHLVRRRGQEARLRCSPMKGHSHVYWYRQLPEEGLKFMVYLQKENIIDESGMPKERFSAEFPKEGPSILRIQQVVRGDSAAYFCASSVAGGDTQYFGPGTRLTVL.